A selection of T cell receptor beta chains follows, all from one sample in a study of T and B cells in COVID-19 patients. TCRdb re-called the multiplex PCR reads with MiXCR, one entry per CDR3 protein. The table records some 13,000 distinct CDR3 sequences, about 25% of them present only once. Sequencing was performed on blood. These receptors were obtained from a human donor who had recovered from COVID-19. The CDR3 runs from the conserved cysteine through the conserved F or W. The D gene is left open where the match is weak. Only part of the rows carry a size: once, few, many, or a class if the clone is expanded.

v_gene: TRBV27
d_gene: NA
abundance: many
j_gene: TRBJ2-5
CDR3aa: CASSSSEQETQYF
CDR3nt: TGTGCCAGCAGTTCCAGCGAACAAGAGACCCAGTACTTC

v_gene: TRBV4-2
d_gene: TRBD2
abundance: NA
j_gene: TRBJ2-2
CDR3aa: CASSQRLAGDTGELFF
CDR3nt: TGTGCCAGCAGCCAACGACTAGCGGGGGACACCGGGGAGCTGTTTTTT

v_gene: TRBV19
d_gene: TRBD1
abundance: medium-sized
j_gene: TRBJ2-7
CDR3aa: CASSWGQGENEQYF
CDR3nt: TGTGCCAGTAGTTGGGGACAGGGCGAAAACGAGCAGTACTTC

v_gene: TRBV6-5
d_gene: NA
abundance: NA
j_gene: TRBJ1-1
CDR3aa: CASSQDLRMNTEAFF
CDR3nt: TGTGCCAGCAGCCAAGATCTTCGAATGAACACTGAAGCTTTCTTT

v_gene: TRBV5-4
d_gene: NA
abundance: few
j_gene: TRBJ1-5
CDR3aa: CASSLNGGGNQPQHF
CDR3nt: TGTGCCAGCAGCTTAAACGGGGGGGGCAATCAGCCCCAGCATTTT

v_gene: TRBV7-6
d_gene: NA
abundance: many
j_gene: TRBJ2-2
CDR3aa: CASSSGVTGELFF
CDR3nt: TGTGCCAGCAGCTCAGGGGTCACCGGGGAGCTGTTTTTT

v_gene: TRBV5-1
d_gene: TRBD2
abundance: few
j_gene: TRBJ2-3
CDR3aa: CASSLESSGGGTQYF
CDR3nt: TGCGCCAGCAGCTTGGAGTCTAGCGGGGGGGGGACGCAGTATTTT

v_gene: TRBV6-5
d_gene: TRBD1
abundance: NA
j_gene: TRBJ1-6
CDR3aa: CASTCGTGGDSPLHF
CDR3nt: TGTGCCAGCACATGCGGGACAGGGGGGGATTCACCCCTCCACTTT

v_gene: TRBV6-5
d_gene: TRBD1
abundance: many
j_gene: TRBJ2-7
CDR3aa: CASTPRDRGLLSYEQYF
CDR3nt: TGTGCCAGCACCCCAAGGGACAGGGGCCTTCTCTCCTACGAGCAGTACTTC

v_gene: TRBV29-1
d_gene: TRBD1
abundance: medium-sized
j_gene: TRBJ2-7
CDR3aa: CSVRDRLSYEQYF
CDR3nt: TGCAGCGTCCGGGACAGACTATCCTACGAGCAGTACTTC

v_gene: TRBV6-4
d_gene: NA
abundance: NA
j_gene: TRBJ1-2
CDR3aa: CASSDSGRRAGSNGYTF
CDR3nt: TGTGCCAGCAGTGACTCTGGCCGGCGCGCGGGGAGTAACGGCTACACCTTC

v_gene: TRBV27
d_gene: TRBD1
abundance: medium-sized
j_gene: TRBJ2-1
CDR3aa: CASIGQGDDNEQFF
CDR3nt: TGTGCCAGCATCGGACAGGGGGACGACAATGAGCAGTTCTTC

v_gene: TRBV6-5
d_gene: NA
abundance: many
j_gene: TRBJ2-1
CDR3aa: CASHRDTLMYEQFF
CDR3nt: TGTGCCAGCCACCGGGACACCCTTATGTATGAGCAGTTCTTC

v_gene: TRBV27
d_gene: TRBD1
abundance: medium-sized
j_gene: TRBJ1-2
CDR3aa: CASRSDRGAYYGYTF
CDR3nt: TGTGCCAGCAGAAGTGACAGGGGCGCGTACTATGGCTACACCTTC

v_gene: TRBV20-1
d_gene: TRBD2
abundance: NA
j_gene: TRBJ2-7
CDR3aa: CSARSSGSSYEQYF
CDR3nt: TGCAGTGCTAGATCTAGCGGGAGCTCCTACGAGCAGTACTTC

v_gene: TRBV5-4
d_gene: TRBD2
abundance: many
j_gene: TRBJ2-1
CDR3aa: CASSLASGGDEQFF
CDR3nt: TGTGCCAGCAGCTTGGCTAGCGGGGGGGATGAGCAGTTCTTC

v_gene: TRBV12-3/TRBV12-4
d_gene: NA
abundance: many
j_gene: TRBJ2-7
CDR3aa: CASMGEGREQYF
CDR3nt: TGTGCCAGCATGGGTGAGGGGCGGGAGCAGTACTTC

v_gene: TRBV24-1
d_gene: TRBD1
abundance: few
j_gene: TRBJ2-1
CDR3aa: CATTGTENNEQFF
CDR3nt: TGTGCCACAACCGGGACAGAAAACAATGAGCAGTTCTTC

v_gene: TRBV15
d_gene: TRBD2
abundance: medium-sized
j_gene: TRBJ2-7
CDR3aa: CATSRVTSGRYEQYF
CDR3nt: TGTGCCACCAGCAGAGTAACTAGCGGGAGGTACGAGCAGTACTTC

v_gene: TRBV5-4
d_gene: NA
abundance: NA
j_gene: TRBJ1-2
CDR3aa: CASSLPGTLLYGYTF
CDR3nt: TGTGCCAGCAGTTTGCCCGGGACACTCCTCTATGGCTACACCTTC

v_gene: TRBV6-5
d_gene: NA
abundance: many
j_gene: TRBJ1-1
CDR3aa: CASSYSMWTMNTEAFF
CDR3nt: TGTGCCAGCAGTTACTCGATGTGGACAATGAACACTGAAGCTTTCTTT

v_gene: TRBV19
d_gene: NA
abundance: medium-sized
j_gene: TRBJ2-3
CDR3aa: CASSIGSTDTQYF
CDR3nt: TGTGCCAGTAGTATCGGCAGCACAGATACGCAGTATTTT

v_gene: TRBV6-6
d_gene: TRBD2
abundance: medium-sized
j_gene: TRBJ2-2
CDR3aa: CASSYSRPGGHTGELFF
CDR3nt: TGTGCCAGCAGTTACTCCAGGCCGGGGGGGCACACCGGGGAGCTGTTTTTT

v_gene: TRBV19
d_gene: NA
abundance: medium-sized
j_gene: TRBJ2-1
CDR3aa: CASRTRDNEQFF
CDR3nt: TGTGCCAGTAGGACCAGAGACAATGAGCAGTTCTTC